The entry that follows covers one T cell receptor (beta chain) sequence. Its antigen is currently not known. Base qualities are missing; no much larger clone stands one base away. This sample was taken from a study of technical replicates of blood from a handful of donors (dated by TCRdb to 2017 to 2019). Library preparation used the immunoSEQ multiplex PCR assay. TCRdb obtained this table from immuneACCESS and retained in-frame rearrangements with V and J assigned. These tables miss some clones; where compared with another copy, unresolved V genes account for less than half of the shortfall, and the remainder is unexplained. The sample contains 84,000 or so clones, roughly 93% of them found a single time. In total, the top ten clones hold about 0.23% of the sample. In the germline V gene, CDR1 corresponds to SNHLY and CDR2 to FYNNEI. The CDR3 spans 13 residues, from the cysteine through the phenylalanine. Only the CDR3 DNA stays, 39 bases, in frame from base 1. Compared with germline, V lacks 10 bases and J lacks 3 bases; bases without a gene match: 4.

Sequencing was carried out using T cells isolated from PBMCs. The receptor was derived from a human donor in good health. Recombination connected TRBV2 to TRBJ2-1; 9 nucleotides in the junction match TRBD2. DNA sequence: TGTGCCACCTCTAGCGGGATCTACAATGAGCAGTTCTTC. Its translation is CATSSGIYNEQFF. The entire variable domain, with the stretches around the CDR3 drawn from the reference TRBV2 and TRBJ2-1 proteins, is EPEVTQTPSHQVTQMGQEVILRCVPISNHLYFYWYRQILGQKVEFLVSFYNNEISEKSEIFDDQFSVERPDGSNFTLKIRSTKLEDSAMYFCATSSGIYNEQFFGPGTRLTVL.